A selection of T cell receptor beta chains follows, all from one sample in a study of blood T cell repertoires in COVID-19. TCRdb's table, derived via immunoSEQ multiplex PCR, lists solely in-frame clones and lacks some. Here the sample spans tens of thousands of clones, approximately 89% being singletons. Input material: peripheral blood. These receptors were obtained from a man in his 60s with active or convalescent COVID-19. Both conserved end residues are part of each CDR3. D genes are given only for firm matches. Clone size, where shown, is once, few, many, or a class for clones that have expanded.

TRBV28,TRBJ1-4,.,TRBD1,TGTGCCAGCAGACAGGGGGTAGGGGAAAAACTGTTTTTT,CASRQGVGEKLFF
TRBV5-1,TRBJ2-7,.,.,TGCGCCAGCAGCTTTCAGGTTAGCTCCTACGAGCAGTACTTC,CASSFQVSSYEQYF
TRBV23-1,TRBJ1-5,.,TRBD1,TGCGCCAGCAGTCAAACTCGGGACAGGGTAACCGATAGCAATCAGCCCCAGCATTTT,CASSQTRDRVTDSNQPQHF
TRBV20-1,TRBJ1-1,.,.,TGCAGTGCCCTAGGGGTTCCTGAAGCTTTCTTT,CSALGVPEAFF
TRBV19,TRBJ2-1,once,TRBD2,TGTGCCAGTAGTATGGGGAGCGGGAGATACAATGAGCAGTTCTTC,CASSMGSGRYNEQFF
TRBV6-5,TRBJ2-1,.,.,TGTGCCAGCAGACAGGACCCTGACAATGAGCAGTTCTTC,CASRQDPDNEQFF
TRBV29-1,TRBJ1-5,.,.,TGCAGCGTTTCCGAGGGCAATCAGCCCCAGCATTTT,CSVSEGNQPQHF
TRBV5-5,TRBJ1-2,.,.,TGTGCCAGCAGCTTGGGGACAGATTATGGCTACACCTTC,CASSLGTDYGYTF
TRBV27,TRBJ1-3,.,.,TGTGCCAGCATATCTGGAAACACCATATATTTT,CASISGNTIYF
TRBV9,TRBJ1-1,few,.,TGTGCCAGCAGCGTAAAAGCGGCGGGCACTGAAGCTTTCTTT,CASSVKAAGTEAFF